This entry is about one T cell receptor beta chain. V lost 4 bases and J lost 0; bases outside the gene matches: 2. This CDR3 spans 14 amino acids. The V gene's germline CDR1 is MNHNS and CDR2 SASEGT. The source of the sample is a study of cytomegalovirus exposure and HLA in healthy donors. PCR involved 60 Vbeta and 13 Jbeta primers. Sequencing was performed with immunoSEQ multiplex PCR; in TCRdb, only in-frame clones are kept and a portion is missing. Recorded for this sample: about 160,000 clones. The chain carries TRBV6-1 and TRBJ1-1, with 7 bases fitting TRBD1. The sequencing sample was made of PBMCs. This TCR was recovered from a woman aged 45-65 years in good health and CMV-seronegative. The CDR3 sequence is CASSGDSLNTEAFF. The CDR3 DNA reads TGTGCCAGCAGTGGGGACAGCTTGAACACTGAAGCTTTCTTT.